Here is one T cell receptor beta chain with its context. What it recognizes is unknown. This sample was taken from a study of cytomegalovirus exposure and HLA in healthy donors. Whole-study context: There were approximately 400 genotyped donors. Of these, roughly 80% fell in the genetic ancestry cluster associated with self-reported Caucasian donors.

Germline assignment: CDR1 GTSNPN and CDR2 SVGIG (reference sequence). Trimming pared 0 bases from V and 1 base from J, leaving 6 bases between. The CDR3 is 13 residues long. Whole-study results and caveats: As a later analysis revealed, most CMV-associated TCR beta chains appeared HLA-restricted. The study designated 150 to 200 TCR beta chains cytomegalovirus-associated.

60 Vbeta and 13 Jbeta primers were used in PCR. TCRdb's copy holds only in-frame clones and misses some; the assay was immunoSEQ multiplex PCR. The sample has 100,000 to 120,000 clones; around 72% are singletons. The sample consisted of PBMCs. The chain is built from TRBV30 and TRBJ2-5, with D uncertain. This clonotype originated in a male donor in good health and CMV-seronegative. CDR3 amino acids: CAWSVRTQETQYF. For the CDR3, the DNA is TGTGCCTGGAGTGTCAGAACCCAAGAGACCCAGTACTTC.